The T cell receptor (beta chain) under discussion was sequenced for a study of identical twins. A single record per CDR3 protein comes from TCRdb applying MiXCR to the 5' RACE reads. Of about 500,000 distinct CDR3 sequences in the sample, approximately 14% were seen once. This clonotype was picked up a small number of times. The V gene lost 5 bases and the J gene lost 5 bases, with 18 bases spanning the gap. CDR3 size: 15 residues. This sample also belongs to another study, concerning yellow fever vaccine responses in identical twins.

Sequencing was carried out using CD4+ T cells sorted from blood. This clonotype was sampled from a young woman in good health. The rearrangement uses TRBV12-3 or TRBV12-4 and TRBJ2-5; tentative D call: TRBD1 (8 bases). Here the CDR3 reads CASSIYRGGRETQYF. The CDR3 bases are TGTGCCAGCAGTATTTACAGGGGGGGTCGGGAGACCCAGTACTTC.